This TCR beta chain was documented in a study of shared clonotypes between healthy human individuals. About the research overall: Each donor had three CD4 naive, three CD4 memory, two CD8 naive and one CD8 memory plate.

The repertoire was sequenced with immunoSEQ multiplex PCR; TCRdb's copy has only in-frame clones and lacks some. The sample shows about 1 million clones, about three quarters of them seen only once. As to this clone: Its antigen is not known.

CDR3 length equals 14 residues. Per the germline V gene, CDR1 is MNHEY and CDR2 is SMNVEV (reference sequence). V lost 6 bases, J lost 16 bases, and 15 bases stayed unmatched. Whole-study results and caveats: Among non-shared clonotypes, generation probabilities were lower than among those shared by all four donors. Sorted-subset samples were not fully sequenced, rarefaction indicated.

The receptor comes from a man in his late teens or twenties in good health. The chain has TRBV27 and TRBJ1-6; 7 bases match TRBD1. The sample taken for sequencing was memory CD4+ T cells sorted from blood. Sample subset: CD45RA-negative fraction. For the CDR3, the DNA is TGTGCCAGCAGATTCCGGGACAGAGGGCAGCCGCTCCACTTT. The encoded protein is CASRFRDRGQPLHF.